This T cell receptor (beta chain) was retrieved from a study of cytotoxic CD8 clonotypes in ibrutinib-treated CLL. The CDR3 sequence is 17 residues long. The germline CDR1 and CDR2 sequences are SEHNR and FQNEAQ (reference sequence). V lost 4 bases to trimming and J lost 2 bases, with 17 bases between them. Produced via immunoSEQ multiplex PCR; TCRdb's table is partial and in-frame only. The sample holds almost 250,000 clones, less than 75% seen once. The chain couples TRBV7-9 to TRBJ1-4, with TRBD1 as a possible D gene (5 bases). This clonotype originated in a human donor with chronic lymphocytic leukemia. Sequencing used PBMCs, obtained after 24 months of ibrutinib treatment. CDR3 sequence (DNA): TGTGCCAGCAGCTCAGTAAGGTTGGGACGGACTAATGAAAAACTGTTTTTT. The encoded protein is CASSSVRLGRTNEKLFF.